This T cell receptor beta chain was recovered during a study of T cell responses to AZD1222 COVID-19 vaccine. Repertoires were generated with immunoSEQ multiplex PCR, while TCRdb's copy carries only in-frame clones and drops some. The repertoire holds 150,000 or so clones, with more than 75% as singletons. Looked up from germline, CDR1 is SGHAT and CDR2 is FQNNGV. V shed 3 bases and J shed 10 bases, with 13 bases lying between them. The CDR3 contains 12 residues. This material consisted of peripheral blood, taken on day 0 of AZD1222 vaccination. The genes are TRBV11-2 and TRBJ2-7, with D maybe TRBD2 (5 bases). The receptor was isolated from an adult in good health. CDR3 amino acids: CASSLTILEQYF. The CDR3 DNA sequence: TGTGCCAGCAGCTTGACTATCTTGGAACAGTACTTC. Variable domain in full (rest from reference TRBV11-2 and TRBJ2-7): EAGVAQSPRYKIIEKRQSVAFWCNPISGHATLYWYQQILGQGPKLLIQFQNNGVVDDSQLPKDRFSAERLKGVDSTLKIQPAKLEDSAVYLCASSLTILEQYFGPGTRLTVT.